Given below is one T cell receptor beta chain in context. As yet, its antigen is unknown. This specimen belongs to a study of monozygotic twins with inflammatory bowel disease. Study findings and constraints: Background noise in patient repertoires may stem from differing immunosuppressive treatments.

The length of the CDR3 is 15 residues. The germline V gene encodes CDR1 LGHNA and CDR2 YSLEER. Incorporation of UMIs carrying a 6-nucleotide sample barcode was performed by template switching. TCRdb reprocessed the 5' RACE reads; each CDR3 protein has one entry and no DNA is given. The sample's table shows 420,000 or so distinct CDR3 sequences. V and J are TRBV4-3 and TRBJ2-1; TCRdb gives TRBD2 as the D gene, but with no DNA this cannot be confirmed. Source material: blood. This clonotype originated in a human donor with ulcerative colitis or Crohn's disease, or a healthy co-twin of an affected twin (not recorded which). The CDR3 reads CASSLLAGAYHEQFF.